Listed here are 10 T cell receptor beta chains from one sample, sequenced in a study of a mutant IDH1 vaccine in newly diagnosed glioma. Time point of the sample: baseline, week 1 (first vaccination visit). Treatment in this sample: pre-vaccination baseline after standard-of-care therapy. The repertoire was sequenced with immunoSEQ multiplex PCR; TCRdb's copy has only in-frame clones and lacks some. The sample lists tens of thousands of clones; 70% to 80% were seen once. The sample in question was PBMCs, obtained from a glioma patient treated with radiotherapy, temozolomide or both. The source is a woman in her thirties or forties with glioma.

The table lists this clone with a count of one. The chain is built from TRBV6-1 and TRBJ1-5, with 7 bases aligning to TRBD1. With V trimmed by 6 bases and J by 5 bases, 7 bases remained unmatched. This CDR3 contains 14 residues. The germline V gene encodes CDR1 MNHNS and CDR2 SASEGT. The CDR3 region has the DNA TGTGCCAGCAGGACCGGGACAGAAGATCAGCCCCAGCATTTT. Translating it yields CASRTGTEDQPQHF.

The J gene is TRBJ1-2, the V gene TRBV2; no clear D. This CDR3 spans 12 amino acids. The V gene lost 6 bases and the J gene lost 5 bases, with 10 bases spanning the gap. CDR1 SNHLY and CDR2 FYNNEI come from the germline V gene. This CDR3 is CASSQDTYGYTF. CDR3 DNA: TGTGCCAGCAGCCAAGACACGTATGGCTACACCTTC.

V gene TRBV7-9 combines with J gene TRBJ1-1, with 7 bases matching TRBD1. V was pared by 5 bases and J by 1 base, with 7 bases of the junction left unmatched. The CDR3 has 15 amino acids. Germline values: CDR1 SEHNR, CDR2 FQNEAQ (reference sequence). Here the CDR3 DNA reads TGTGCCAGCAGCAACCTACAGGGGCGGAACACTGAAGCTTTCTTT. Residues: CASSNLQGRNTEAFF.

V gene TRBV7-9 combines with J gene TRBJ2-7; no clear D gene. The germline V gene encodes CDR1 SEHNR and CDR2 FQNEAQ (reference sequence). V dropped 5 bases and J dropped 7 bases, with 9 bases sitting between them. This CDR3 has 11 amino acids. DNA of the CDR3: TGTGCCAGCAGCCGTACGCGGGAGCAGTACTTC. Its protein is CASSRTREQYF.

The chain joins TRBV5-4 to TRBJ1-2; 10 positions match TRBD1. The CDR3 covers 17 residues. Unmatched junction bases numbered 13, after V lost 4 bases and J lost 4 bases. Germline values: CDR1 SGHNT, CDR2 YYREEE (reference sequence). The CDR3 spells CASSTGGPGQGSYGYTF. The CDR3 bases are TGTGCCAGCAGCACCGGAGGTCCGGGACAGGGGAGCTATGGCTACACCTTC.

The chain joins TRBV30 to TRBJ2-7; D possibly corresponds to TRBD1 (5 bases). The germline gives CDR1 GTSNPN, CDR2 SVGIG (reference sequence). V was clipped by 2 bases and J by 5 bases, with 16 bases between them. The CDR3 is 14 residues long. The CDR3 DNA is TGTGCCTGGAGTCCCTTGGCAGGGTACCACGAGCAGTACTTC. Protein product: CAWSPLAGYHEQYF.

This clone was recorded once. CDR3 protein: CASSFLPPPQRESPLHF. The CDR3 bases are TGTGCCAGCAGTTTTCTACCCCCTCCCCAACGTGAATCACCCCTCCACTTT. V and J are TRBV27 and TRBJ1-6, with D unclear. Per the germline V gene, CDR1 is MNHEY and CDR2 is SMNVEV (reference sequence). The CDR3 covers 17 residues. Trimming stripped 3 bases from V and 10 bases from J, with 22 bases between.

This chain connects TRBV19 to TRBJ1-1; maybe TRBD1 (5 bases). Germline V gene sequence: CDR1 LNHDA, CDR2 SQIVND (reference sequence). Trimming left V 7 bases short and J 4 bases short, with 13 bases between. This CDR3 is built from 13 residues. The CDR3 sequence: CASTWGRGTEAFF. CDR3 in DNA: TGTGCCAGTACATGGGGACGGGGCACTGAAGCTTTCTTT.

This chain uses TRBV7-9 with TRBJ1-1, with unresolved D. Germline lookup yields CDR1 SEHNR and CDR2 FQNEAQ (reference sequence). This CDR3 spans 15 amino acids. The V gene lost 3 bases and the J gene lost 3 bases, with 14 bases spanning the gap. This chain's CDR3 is CASSLGGLRDTEAFF. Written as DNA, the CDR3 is TGTGCCAGCAGCTTGGGCGGGCTGAGGGACACTGAAGCTTTCTTT.

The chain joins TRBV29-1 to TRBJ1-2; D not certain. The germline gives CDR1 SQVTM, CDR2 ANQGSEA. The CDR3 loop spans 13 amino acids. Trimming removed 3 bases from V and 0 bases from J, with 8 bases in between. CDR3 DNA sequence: TGCAGCGTTGAGTTGCACACTAACTATGGCTACACCTTC. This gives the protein CSVELHTNYGYTF.